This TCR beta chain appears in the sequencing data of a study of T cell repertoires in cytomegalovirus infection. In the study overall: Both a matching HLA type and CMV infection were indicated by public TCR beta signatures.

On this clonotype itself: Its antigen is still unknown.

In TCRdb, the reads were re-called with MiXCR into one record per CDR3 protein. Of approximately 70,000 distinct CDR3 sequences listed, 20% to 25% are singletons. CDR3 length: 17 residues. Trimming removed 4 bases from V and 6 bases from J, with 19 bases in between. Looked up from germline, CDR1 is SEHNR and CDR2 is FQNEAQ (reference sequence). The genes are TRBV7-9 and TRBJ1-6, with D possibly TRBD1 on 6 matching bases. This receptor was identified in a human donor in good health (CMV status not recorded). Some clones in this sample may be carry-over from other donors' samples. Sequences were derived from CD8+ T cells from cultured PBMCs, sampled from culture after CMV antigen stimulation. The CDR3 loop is CASSSHDLQGFNSPLHF. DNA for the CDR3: TGTGCCAGCAGCTCGCATGATCTCCAGGGGTTTAATTCACCCCTCCACTTT. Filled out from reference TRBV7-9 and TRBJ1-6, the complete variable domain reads DTGVSQNPRHKITKRGQNVTFRCDPISEHNRLYWYRQTLGQGPEFLTYFQNEAQLEKSRLLSDRFSAERPKGSFSTLEIQRTEQGDSAMYLCASSSHDLQGFNSPLHFGNGTRLTVT.